Below, 14 T cell receptor beta chains from the same sample are listed, as sequenced in a study of T cell repertoires in cytomegalovirus infection. In TCRdb, the reads were re-called with MiXCR into one record per CDR3 protein. Here the sample spans about 250,000 distinct CDR3 sequences, about 18% being singletons. Sequenced: CD8+ T cells from PBMCs. The receptor set was obtained from a human donor in good health (CMV status not recorded). Some clones in this sample may be carry-over from other donors' samples.

This clonotype appeared many times. J is TRBJ1-1 and V is TRBV10-3, with 7 nucleotides matching TRBD1. Germline loops: CDR1 ENHRY, CDR2 SYGVKD. The trim removed 4 bases at V and 0 bases at J, leaving 2 bases unmatched. The CDR3 loop spans 14 amino acids. This CDR3 is CAISGDSMNTEAFF. The DNA of the CDR3 is TGTGCCATCAGTGGGGACAGCATGAACACTGAAGCTTTCTTT.

This clonotype was seen a handful of times. The chain carries TRBV10-3 and TRBJ1-3, with D tentatively TRBD1 (6 bases). Germline V lookup: CDR1 ENHRY, CDR2 SYGVKD. With 3 bases removed from V and 8 bases from J, the gap between germline ends came to 20 bases. The CDR3 totals 16 residues. The CDR3 DNA follows: TGTGCCATCAGTGACCCTCCGACAGGTTTGGCGGACACCATATATTTT. Translation: CAISDPPTGLADTIYF.

The V gene is TRBV4-1, the J gene TRBJ1-1; D call uncertain. The CDR3 covers 15 residues. Germline CDR1 MGHRA, CDR2 YSYEKL. The V gene lost 1 base and the J gene lost 4 bases, with 13 bases spanning the gap. The CDR3 protein is CASSQGSGFGTEAFF. Written as DNA, the CDR3 is TGCGCCAGCAGCCAAGGGTCCGGGTTTGGCACTGAAGCTTTCTTT.

This clonotype was observed many times. V usage is TRBV7-6 and J usage is TRBJ2-7; perhaps D is TRBD1 or TRBD2 (6 bases each). Trimming took 1 base from V and 0 from J, leaving 13 bases between them. Germline lookup yields CDR1 SGHVS and CDR2 FNYEAQ. The CDR3 extends over 16 amino acids. The CDR3 DNA is TGTGCCAGCAGCTTAGGGGGGGCGTTGAGCTCCTACGAGCAGTACTTC. Its protein is CASSLGGALSSYEQYF.

The chain uses TRBV24-1 and TRBJ2-2; 8 bases fit TRBD1. Germline V gene data show CDR1 as KGHDR and CDR2 as SFDVKD. The CDR3 is 16 residues long. Losses at the gene ends were 0 bases for V and 5 bases for J; bases not matched to a gene: 4. The CDR3, as DNA: TGTGCCACCAGTGATTTGGGACAGGGCCCAACCGGGGAGCTGTTTTTT. It yields the protein CATSDLGQGPTGELFF.

At least ten counts were recorded for this clonotype. The chain has TRBV7-9 and TRBJ2-3, with D perhaps TRBD1 (6 bases). Germline CDR1 reads SEHNR; CDR2 reads FQNEAQ (reference sequence). The CDR3 loop spans 14 amino acids. The V and J ends lost 5 bases and 2 bases respectively, with 11 bases between them. The CDR3 sequence: CASSPTGNTDTQYF. For the CDR3, the DNA is TGTGCCAGCAGCCCCACAGGGAACACAGATACGCAGTATTTT.

The sample holds many counts of this clonotype. The chain couples TRBV7-2 to TRBJ1-1, with 7 nucleotides matching TRBD1. V dropped 2 bases and J dropped 4; count of bases not matched to a gene: 13. The CDR3 sequence is 17 residues long. Germline-derived CDR1 and CDR2 are SGHTA and FQGNSA. The CDR3 sequence is CASSLRSTRAGGTEAFF. The CDR3, as DNA: TGTGCCAGCAGCTTAAGAAGTACCCGGGCAGGGGGCACTGAAGCTTTCTTT.

This clonotype occurred a few times. The chain couples TRBV29-1 to TRBJ1-2; tentatively, D is TRBD1 (5 bases). The V gene's germline CDR1 is SQVTM and CDR2 ANQGSEA. The CDR3 has 13 residues. V lost 3 bases, J lost 11 bases, and 19 bases lay in between. The CDR3 reads CSVEAHERGGYTF. The CDR3 coding sequence is TGCAGCGTTGAGGCCCACGAAAGGGGAGGGTACACCTTC.

This clonotype came up a few times. The genes are TRBV2 and TRBJ1-1; D ambiguous. With 8 bases removed from V and 11 bases from J, the gap between germline ends came to 12 bases. From germline, CDR1 is SNHLY and CDR2 FYNNEI. The CDR3 sequence is 10 residues long. The CDR3 nucleotides are TGTGCCAGCTACGGAGGGTGGGCTTTCTTT. This translates into CASYGGWAFF.

This clonotype came up many times. This chain uses TRBV28 with TRBJ2-2; 7 bases are shared with TRBD2. Per germline, CDR1 MDHEN and CDR2 SYDVKM. This CDR3 has 18 residues. V was clipped by 2 bases and J by 0 bases; unmatched bases: 9. The CDR3 bases are TGTGCCAGCAGTTTAAGGGACTACACTTACGCGAACACCGGGGAGCTGTTTTTT. It translates to CASSLRDYTYANTGELFF.

The chain uses TRBV6-5 and TRBJ1-1; 7 positions match TRBD1. The length of the CDR3 is 15 residues. Germline V gene sequence: CDR1 MNHEY, CDR2 SVGAGI. Trimming at V came to 6 bases and at J to 2 bases, leaving 9 bases not matched to a gene. The CDR3 here is CASSRRDRVNTEAFF. The DNA for the CDR3 is TGTGCCAGCAGCCGGAGAGACAGGGTAAACACTGAAGCTTTCTTT.

The J gene is TRBJ2-1, the V gene TRBV7-4; TRBD2 might be the D (6 bases). This CDR3 contains 15 residues. Germline V gene data show CDR1 as SGHVT and CDR2 as SQSDAQ. Trimming cost V 4 bases and J 5 bases, with 15 bases left between them. CDR3 amino acids: CASSSSRDPDNEQFF. In nucleotides, the CDR3 is TGTGCCAGCAGCTCCTCGCGGGACCCGGACAATGAGCAGTTCTTC.

The rearrangement links TRBV9 to TRBJ2-1; 14 bases match TRBD2. Per germline, CDR1 SGDLS and CDR2 YYNGEE. The CDR3 consists of 18 residues. V dropped 1 base and J dropped 1; count of bases not matched to a gene: 4. The CDR3 DNA reads as TGTGCCAGCAGCGTAAGACTAGCGGGGGGGCGGTCCTACAATGAGCAGTTCTTC. This encodes CASSVRLAGGRSYNEQFF.

Ten or more counts support this clonotype. V is TRBV7-8 and J is TRBJ2-1; no definite D call. This CDR3 has 15 amino acids. Germline V gives CDR1 SGHVS, CDR2 FQNEAQ. The V gene lost 1 base and the J gene lost 5 bases, with 12 bases spanning the gap. CDR3 DNA sequence: TGTGCCAGCAGCTTAGTTGGCCGTCCGGACAATGAGCAGTTCTTC. Its protein product is CASSLVGRPDNEQFF.